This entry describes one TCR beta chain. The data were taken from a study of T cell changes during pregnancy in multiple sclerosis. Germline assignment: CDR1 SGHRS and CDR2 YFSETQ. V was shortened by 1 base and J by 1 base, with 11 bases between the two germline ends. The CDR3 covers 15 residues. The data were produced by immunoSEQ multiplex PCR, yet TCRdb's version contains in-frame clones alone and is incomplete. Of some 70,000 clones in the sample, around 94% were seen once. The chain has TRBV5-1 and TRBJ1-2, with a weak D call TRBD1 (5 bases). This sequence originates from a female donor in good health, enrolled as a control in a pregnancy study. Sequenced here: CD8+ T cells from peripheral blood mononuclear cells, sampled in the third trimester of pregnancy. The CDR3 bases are TGCGCCAGCAGCTTGACCCAGGGTTTTAACTATGGCTACACCTTC. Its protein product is CASSLTQGFNYGYTF.